A selection of T cell receptor beta chains follows, all from one sample in a study of cytomegalovirus exposure and HLA in healthy donors. The protocol was immunoSEQ multiplex PCR, while the TCRdb copy is restricted to in-frame clones and leaves out a portion. The data contain around 120,000 clones, approximately 80% of them singletons. The sequenced sample was PBMCs. The source of these receptors is a human donor in good health. The CDR3 runs from the conserved cysteine through the conserved F or W. The order of the fields is V gene, J gene, clone size, CDR3 protein. Clone size is given for some rows only: seen once, a few or many times, or a class if the clone is expanded.

>TRBV13|TRBJ2-3|-
CASSLTRLAGGTDTQYF
>TRBV11-2|TRBJ1-2|-
CASKGGGDGYTF
>TRBV27|TRBJ2-5|-
CASSYGQGGETQYF
>TRBV5-4|TRBJ1-2|few
CASSWGSGSAYGYTF
>TRBV6-6|TRBJ2-2|-
CASSYQGARTGELFF
>TRBV7-2|TRBJ2-6|-
CASSFHRELSGANVLTF
>TRBV9|TRBJ2-5|-
CASSGGSKTGGQETQYF
>TRBV5-6|TRBJ2-7|-
CASSLDIYEQYF
>TRBV10-3|TRBJ2-7|-
CAISESLLRGSSYEQYF
>TRBV7-9|TRBJ1-1|-
CSSSSGGEAEAFF
>TRBV19|TRBJ1-1|-
CASSRQGPEAFF
>TRBV9|TRBJ2-7|-
CASSVSPDRNSYEQYF
>TRBV9|TRBJ2-2|-
CASSVVSAGELFF
>TRBV7-8|TRBJ1-1|-
CASSLDRDSEAFF
>TRBV19|TRBJ2-7|-
CASSDGTGSSHEQYF
>TRBV2|TRBJ2-1|-
CASSEGAGYNEQFF